This T cell receptor beta chain emerged from a study of T cells in Graves' hyperthyroidism and ophthalmopathy. Study outcomes and limitations: Ophthalmopathy and stable hyperthyroidism were told apart by a 13 V-J model.

This clonotype was recorded at least ten times. No antigen is known for it. The CDR3 regions of TCR beta were amplified from RNA transcripts. When the TCR CDR3 underwent first-round RT-PCR, the HTBI primer set was used. TCRdb independently ran MiXCR on the multiplex PCR reads; one entry per CDR3 protein. This sample has 250,000 to 300,000 distinct CDR3 sequences, with roughly 15% found just once. The CDR3 runs 15 residues. Germline V gives CDR1 MNHEY, CDR2 SMNVEV (reference sequence). Trimming cost V 6 bases and J 4 bases, with 16 bases left between them. The sequence was collected from a young woman with Graves' hyperthyroidism that later progressed to Graves' ophthalmopathy. The sequencing input was blood. The rearrangement uses TRBV27 and TRBJ2-1; D is uncertain. The CDR3 DNA reads TGTGCCAGCAGAGTTGGGGTGGAAACGTACAATGAGCAGTTCTTC. Its protein product is CASRVGVETYNEQFF.